These 25 T cell receptor beta chains share one sample of origin, sequenced in a study of tumor-infiltrating lymphocytes in oesophageal squamous cell carcinoma. TCRdb re-called the PCR reads with MiXCR, one entry per CDR3 protein. The sample carries about 10,000 distinct CDR3 sequences, 55% to 65% recorded once. Specimen: esophageal tumor tissue. Source of these receptors: a female donor with esophageal squamous cell carcinoma.

This rearrangement joins TRBV7-6 to TRBJ2-1, with D maybe TRBD2 (6 bases). Near its end, the DNA agrees better with TRBJ2-7, so the J call may be wrong. CDR1 is SGHVS, CDR2 FNYEAQ, per germline. This CDR3 is built from 17 residues. This CDR3 is CASSLETEGRNPYEQYF. The CDR3 DNA follows: TGTGCCAGCAGCTTAGAGACGGAGGGGAGGAACCCCTACGAGCAGTACTTC.

V usage is TRBV7-3 and J usage is TRBJ1-4; D remains ambiguous. This CDR3 spans 13 amino acids. CDR1 and CDR2 (germline): SGHTA, FQGTGA. V was trimmed by 5 bases and J by 4 bases, leaving 8 bases between them. The CDR3 bases are TGTGCCAGCAGCGAAGGCCGTAATGAAAAACTGTTTTTT. As protein: CASSEGRNEKLFF.

This clonotype was seen only a few times. A much bigger clone sits one base away, suggesting this may be a read error. Here the CDR3 DNA reads TGCGCCAGCAGCTTGCAGAGCTCCTACAATGAGCAGTACTTC. It is translated as CASSLQSSYNEQYF. The V call is TRBV5-1, the J call TRBJ2-1; D gene ambiguous. The assigned J gene may be wrong: the sequence end matches TRBJ2-7 better. This CDR3 has 14 amino acids. Germline CDR1 and CDR2: SGHRS and YFSETQ.

The chain couples TRBV7-8 to TRBJ2-3; weak D call: TRBD1 (5 bases). Per germline, CDR1 SGHVS and CDR2 FQNEAQ. The CDR3 extends over 15 amino acids. The V end was cut by 3 bases, the J end by 4 bases, with 14 bases between. CDR3 bases: TGTGCCAGCAGCTTCCACATCGACAGCGCAGATACGCAGTATTTT. It codes for CASSFHIDSADTQYF.

This clonotype was picked up a small number of times. This chain connects TRBV7-2 to TRBJ2-1, with 7 bases matching TRBD1. Germline V gene sequence: CDR1 SGHTA, CDR2 FQGNSA. Trimming removed 7 bases from V and 1 base from J; junction bases left unmatched: 4. The CDR3 runs to 14 residues. The CDR3 region has the DNA TGTGCCAGCACCCCGGGACAGTCCTACAATGAGCAGTTCTTC. This sequence encodes CASTPGQSYNEQFF.

There are a few counts of this clonotype. The chain combines TRBV10-3 with TRBJ2-5; TRBD2 aligns across 7 bases. The J call may be in error: the DNA end matches TRBJ2-7 better. The CDR3 has 15 amino acids. Germline CDR1 ENHRY, CDR2 SYGVKD. CDR3 loop: CATSGPAGPSYEQYF. The CDR3 DNA follows: TGTGCCACCAGCGGGCCAGCGGGGCCCTCCTACGAGCAGTACTTC.

The chain couples TRBV7-2 to TRBJ2-5, with 11 bases lining up with TRBD2. CDR1 and CDR2 from the germline V gene are SGHTA and FQGNSA. This CDR3 has 16 amino acids. J gave up 11 bases and V 5 bases, and 16 bases lay outside the gene matches. This chain's CDR3 is CASSPTSGANTDTQYF. CDR3 nucleotide sequence: TGTGCCAGCAGCCCGACTAGCGGGGCAAACACAGATACGCAGTACTTC.

The genes are TRBV11-2 and TRBJ2-3; D may be TRBD2 (5 bases). The J call may not be correct, given that the DNA end is closer to TRBJ2-1. The length of the CDR3 is 15 residues. The V gene's germline CDR1 is SGHAT and CDR2 FQNNGV. CDR3: CASSLVGVSANEQFF. Here the CDR3 DNA reads TGTGCCAGCAGCTTAGTCGGGGTTAGCGCCAATGAGCAGTTCTTC.

This rearrangement joins TRBV7-9 to TRBJ2-5, with 8 bases lining up with TRBD1. Gene TRBJ1-2 matches the end of the DNA better, so the J call may be wrong. There are 15 residues in the CDR3. Germline CDR1 is SEHNR and CDR2 is FQNEAQ (reference sequence). The CDR3 is CASSLRLTGVTGYTF. The CDR3 DNA reads as TGTGCCAGCAGCTTACGATTGACAGGGGTGACTGGCTACACCTTC.

CDR3 bases: TGTGCCAGCAGCTCCCCCGCACAGGGGAACTATGGCTACACCTTC. Translated, it gives CASSSPAQGNYGYTF. J is TRBJ1-2 and V is TRBV7-2, with 7 bases matching TRBD1. CDR1 and CDR2 from the germline V gene are SGHTA and FQGNSA. The CDR3 runs to 15 residues. The ends lost 4 bases at V and 2 bases at J; junction bases unmatched: 7.

In this sample, this clonotype turned up a few times. CDR3 bases: TGTGCCAGCAGTTGGGACAGGGCCGGAATTCAAGAGACCCAGTACTTC. Protein: CASSWDRAGIQETQYF. The chain recombines TRBV12-3 or TRBV12-4 with TRBJ2-5; 9 bases are a match to TRBD1. The CDR3 spans 16 residues. V shed 4 bases, J shed 2 bases, and the junction held 8 bases outside the gene matches.

The sample holds many counts of this clonotype. No conserved phenylalanine or tryptophan ends this CDR3, so it is likely a read error. The DNA is left out, because the CDR3 cannot be placed on it with certainty; the CDR3 is given as TCRdb lists it. The chain uses TRBV7-3 and TRBJ2-6; TRBD2, the table's D call, was not compared with the DNA. The CDR3 contains 8 residues when both ends are counted. CDR1 is SGHTA, CDR2 FQGTGA, per germline. The CDR3 is CASSLFSG.

The V call is TRBV4-1, the J call TRBJ2-7, with 12 nucleotides matching TRBD2. The CDR3 is 15 amino acids. The germline gives CDR1 MGHRA, CDR2 YSYEKL. V trimming: 3 bases; J trimming: 6 bases; junction bases outside the gene matches: 6. CDR3 residues: CASSHPSGRVSEQYF. For the CDR3, the DNA is TGCGCCAGCAGCCATCCTAGCGGGAGGGTAAGCGAGCAGTACTTC.

This chain joins TRBV12-3 or TRBV12-4 and TRBJ1-1; TRBD1 is a possible D gene (5 bases). The CDR3 is 16 amino acids. V dropped 6 bases and J dropped 4 bases, with 21 bases sitting between them. For the CDR3, the DNA is TGTGCCAGCAGGTTGCCCCAGGCGGGCAGGGTCACTGAAGCTTTCTTT. It is translated as CASRLPQAGRVTEAFF.

Comment on this clonotype: Lacking the conserved final phenylalanine or tryptophan, this CDR3 likely reflects a read error. No DNA is shown, since the ends of the CDR3 on it are uncertain; the CDR3 is the one TCRdb lists. The chain couples TRBV6-1 to TRBJ2-7; whether TRBD1, the table's D call, matches the DNA was not checked. Inclusive of both ends, the CDR3 amounts to 16 amino acids. Germline V gives CDR1 MNHNS, CDR2 SASEGT. CDR3 loop: CASSEGTGLYGYTFGS.

A single count supports this clonotype. The V gene is TRBV7-6, the J gene TRBJ2-3, with unresolved D. The end of the DNA aligns better with TRBJ1-1, so the J call may be wrong. The CDR3 length is 11 residues. Per the germline V gene, CDR1 is SGHVS and CDR2 is FNYEAQ. The CDR3 DNA sequence: TGTGCCAGCAGCTTAGGCATTGAAGCTTTCTTT. Protein sequence: CASSLGIEAFF.

This chain links TRBV6-1 with TRBJ2-4; the D gene is possibly TRBD2 (5 bases). CDR3 length: 16 amino acids. Germline loops: CDR1 MNHNS, CDR2 SASEGT. V was clipped by 5 bases and J by 13 bases, with 27 bases between them. The CDR3, as DNA: TGTGCCAGCAGTCTCATAAGCGGCAGCAGCACAGATACGCAGTACTTC. Translation: CASSLISGSSTDTQYF.

This rearrangement joins TRBV28 to TRBJ2-1; D call uncertain. The ends were cut back, 5 bases at V and 6 bases at J, with 8 bases in the middle. Germline V gene data show CDR1 as MDHEN and CDR2 as SYDVKM. This CDR3 has 12 amino acids. Here the CDR3 reads CASSPQLNEQFF. The CDR3 DNA is TGTGCCAGCAGTCCCCAACTCAATGAGCAGTTCTTC.

The gene calls are TRBV12-3 or TRBV12-4 and TRBJ2-1, with D uncertain. The DNA end favors TRBJ2-7, so the J call may be wrong. The CDR3 contains 13 residues. CDR3 sequence reads: CASRKGGTYEQYF. In nucleotides, the CDR3 is TGTGCCAGCAGGAAAGGTGGGACCTACGAGCAGTACTTC.

This clonotype came up many times. V is TRBV5-4 and J is TRBJ2-7, with D perhaps matching TRBD2 (6 bases). Trimming pared 4 bases from V and 3 bases from J, leaving 14 bases between. This CDR3 comprises 14 residues. Germline V gene data show CDR1 as SGHNT and CDR2 as YYREEE (reference sequence). CDR3 nucleotide sequence: TGTGCCAGCAGCAGGGCGGGACTTAACTACGAGCAGTACTTC. This gives the protein CASSRAGLNYEQYF.

By its share, this clonotype is medium-sized. This chain connects TRBV6-1 to TRBJ1-4, with TRBD1 matching over 12 bases. The trim removed 6 bases at V and 6 bases at J, leaving 11 bases unmatched. This CDR3 region has 17 residues. The germline V gene has CDR1 MNHNS and CDR2 SASEGT. DNA for the CDR3: TGTGCCAGCAGCTTCCGGGACAGGGGGCTTCAAGATGAAAAACTGTTTTTT. Residues: CASSFRDRGLQDEKLFF.

To note about this clonotype: The limits of the CDR3 on the DNA are not certain, so only TCRdb's listed CDR3 is given. The chain combines TRBV12-3 or TRBV12-4 with TRBJ2-6; the D call of TRBD1 is as the table states it, not checked on the DNA. The CDR3 spans 13 amino acids, including both terminal residues. CDR3: CASHREKWLHLRF.

CDR3: CASSYGQGGEQYF. CDR3 DNA: TGCGCCAGCAGCTACGGACAGGGAGGGGAGCAGTACTTC. The J gene is TRBJ2-7, the V gene TRBV5-1; a possible D gene is TRBD1 (8 bases). Trimming removed 3 bases at V and 7 bases at J, with 14 bases between. Germline V gene sequence: CDR1 SGHRS, CDR2 YFSETQ. This CDR3 contains 13 residues.

This clonotype is categorized as medium-sized. This chain links TRBV6-1 with TRBJ2-1; TRBD1 aligns across 8 bases. The CDR3 contains 16 residues. The V segment lost 2 bases and the J segment 4 bases; nucleotides outside the gene matches: 7. CDR1 and CDR2 from the germline V gene are MNHNS and SASEGT. CDR3 sequence (DNA): TGTGCCAGCAGTGAATATCTGACAGGGGTGTACAATGAGCAGTTCTTC. It translates to CASSEYLTGVYNEQFF.

This clonotype counts as medium-sized. This sequence joins TRBV7-2 and TRBJ1-4, with D possibly matching TRBD1 (6 bases). The CDR3 is made up of 16 amino acids. Germline loops: CDR1 SGHTA, CDR2 FQGNSA. Trimming left V 4 bases short and J 5 bases short, with 17 bases between. CDR3 sequence reads: CASSSRGRGWNEKLFF. CDR3 sequence (DNA): TGTGCCAGCAGCTCCAGAGGCAGGGGCTGGAATGAAAAACTGTTTTTT.